The 11 T cell receptor beta chains given below trace back to one sample, sequenced in a study of CD8 T cells in ankylosing spondylitis. Each CDR3 protein gets one entry after TCRdb re-called the 5' RACE reads with MiXCR. The sample has about 250,000 distinct CDR3 sequences, approximately 30% seen once. Sequenced: blood, either unsorted or a sorted T cell fraction (not recorded which). Receptor source: a male donor with ankylosing spondylitis or in good health (not recorded which).

In its sample, this clonotype was seen a few times. The J gene is TRBJ2-3, the V gene TRBV6-5; 7 bases match TRBD1. Per the germline V gene, CDR1 is MNHEY and CDR2 is SVGAGI. Trimming removed 2 bases from V and 2 bases from J; junction bases left unmatched: 10. This CDR3 comprises 17 residues. The CDR3 nucleotides read TGTGCCAGCAGTTACGAGTCCAGGGGGTTCGACACAGATACGCAGTATTTT. Its protein product is CASSYESRGFDTDTQYF.

V usage is TRBV5-1 and J usage is TRBJ1-6; D gene unclear. V dropped 1 base and J dropped 8 bases, with 10 bases sitting between them. Germline V lookup: CDR1 SGHRS, CDR2 YFSETQ. This CDR3 has 14 amino acids. CDR3 bases: TGCGCCAGCAGCTTGACCGCAGAGCATTCACCCCTCCACTTT. Its translation is CASSLTAEHSPLHF.

The table lists this clonotype with a count of one. This chain links TRBV28 with TRBJ2-7, with a weak D call TRBD2 (5 bases). The V gene lost 4 bases and the J gene lost 6 bases, with 13 bases spanning the gap. The CDR3 totals 13 residues. The germline V gene has CDR1 MDHEN and CDR2 SYDVKM. CDR3 in DNA: TGTGCCAGCAGTTCGTTCCCGACTACCGAGCAGTACTTC. Residues: CASSSFPTTEQYF.

V and J are TRBV27 and TRBJ1-5; D is uncertain. The CDR3 totals 15 residues. Per germline, CDR1 MNHEY and CDR2 SMNVEV (reference sequence). V was trimmed by 9 bases and J by 0 bases, leaving 15 bases between them. The CDR3 DNA sequence: TGTGCCAGTTGGGGAACAAAAAATAGCAATCAGCCCCAGCATTTT. Protein sequence: CASWGTKNSNQPQHF.

The table lists this clonotype with a few counts. The gene calls are TRBV7-9 and TRBJ2-7, with D unresolved. Trimming cost V 6 bases and J 3 bases, with 12 bases left between them. This CDR3 is built from 13 residues. Germline V gives CDR1 SEHNR, CDR2 FQNEAQ (reference sequence). The DNA of the CDR3 is TGTGCCAGCAGTTCCACACAAAGCTACGAGCAGTACTTC. This codes for CASSSTQSYEQYF.

This clonotype was counted only a few times. The gene calls are TRBV6-4 and TRBJ2-2; 7 positions match TRBD1. There are 18 residues in the CDR3. V was clipped by 6 bases and J by 3 bases; unmatched bases: 16. CDR1 and CDR2 from the germline V gene are MRHNA and SNTAGT. This CDR3 reads CASSDVGTTGLYTGELFF. CDR3 coding DNA: TGTGCCAGCAGCGACGTTGGGACGACAGGGTTGTACACCGGGGAGCTGTTTTTT.

In its sample, this clonotype was seen a few times. The chain has TRBV5-5 and TRBJ2-3; 7 nucleotides line up with TRBD2. The CDR3 length is 15 residues. The V and J ends lost 0 bases and 2 bases, in that order; junction bases with no gene match: 3. CDR1 and CDR2 from the germline V gene are SGHKS and YYEKEE (reference sequence). The CDR3 coding sequence is TGTGCCAGCAGCTTGGGGGGGGGGTACACAGATACGCAGTATTTT. It translates to CASSLGGGYTDTQYF.

Here the CDR3 reads CSVEVSGYQETQYF. Here the CDR3 DNA reads TGCAGCGTTGAAGTATCCGGATACCAAGAGACCCAGTACTTC. The chain recombines TRBV29-1 with TRBJ2-5; D is unresolved. This CDR3 has 14 amino acids. V was trimmed by 1 base and J by 0 bases, leaving 9 bases between them. Germline V lookup: CDR1 SQVTM, CDR2 ANQGSEA.

The rearrangement uses TRBV20-1 and TRBJ2-7; a weak D match, TRBD1 (6 bases). V was cut by 4 bases and J by 2 bases, with 12 bases left in between. Germline V lookup: CDR1 DFQATT, CDR2 SNEGSKA (reference sequence). The CDR3 has 13 amino acids. DNA of the CDR3: TGCAGTGCTATATCGGCAGGGGCCTACGAGCAGTACTTC. This gives the protein CSAISAGAYEQYF.

The J gene is TRBJ2-3, the V gene TRBV4-1; 10 bases match TRBD2. The J segment lost 3 bases and the V segment lost 0 bases, leaving 3 bases of the junction unmatched. This CDR3 is built from 16 residues. Per the germline V gene, CDR1 is MGHRA and CDR2 is YSYEKL. DNA for the CDR3: TGCGCCAGCAGCCAAGATGGTAGCGGGGGGACAGATACGCAGTATTTT. This translates into CASSQDGSGGTDTQYF.

This chain links TRBV5-5 with TRBJ2-1, with 13 bases fitting TRBD2. The CDR3 contains 18 residues. After removal of 4 bases from V and 3 bases from J, the junction contained 10 bases not matched to a gene. CDR1 and CDR2 from the germline V gene are SGHKS and YYEKEE (reference sequence). The CDR3 DNA reads TGTGCCAGCAGCGTCACTAGCGGGGGGGACCCTCACTACAATGAGCAGTTCTTC. It is translated as CASSVTSGGDPHYNEQFF.